The 13 T cell receptor beta chains presented below share a single source sample, sequenced in a study of siplizumab effects on memory and regulatory T cells. TCRdb's copy holds only in-frame clones and misses some; the assay was immunoSEQ multiplex PCR. The table lists some 100,000 clones, about 90% of them singletons. Sequencing was done on a sample of CD4+ T cells sorted from blood. The receptor set was obtained from a human donor in good health. Some clones in this sample may be carry-over from other donors' samples.

This chain joins TRBV19 and TRBJ2-2, with D possibly being TRBD2 (5 bases). Germline-derived CDR1 and CDR2 are LNHDA and SQIVND (reference sequence). CDR3 length: 14 residues. With 7 bases removed from V and 1 base from J, the gap between germline ends came to 10 bases. The CDR3 nucleotides are TGTGCCAGTAAAAGAGGAGGGAACACCGGGGAGCTGTTTTTT. Translated, it gives CASKRGGNTGELFF.

The chain has TRBV5-1 and TRBJ2-5; D remains unclear. Germline CDR1 SGHRS, CDR2 YFSETQ. The CDR3 is made up of 13 amino acids. Trimming pared 6 bases from V and 0 bases from J, leaving 9 bases between. Here the CDR3 reads CASTLANQETQYF. CDR3 in DNA: TGCGCCAGCACCCTGGCTAACCAAGAGACCCAGTACTTC. Using reference TRBV5-1 and TRBJ2-5 for the parts outside the CDR3, the full variable domain is KAGVTQTPRYLIKTRGQQVTLSCSPISGHRSVSWYQQTPGQGLQFLFEYFSETQRNKGNFPGRFSGRQFSNSRSEMNVSTLELGDSALYLCASTLANQETQYFGPGTRLLVL.

The chain joins TRBV28 to TRBJ2-3, with D possibly matching TRBD1 (5 bases). The CDR3 extends over 16 amino acids. Germline CDR1 is MDHEN and CDR2 is SYDVKM. Trimming removed 6 bases from V and 0 bases from J, with 16 bases in between. Here the CDR3 reads CASRGLWRTSTDTQYF. Written as DNA, the CDR3 is TGTGCCAGCAGGGGGCTTTGGCGAACTAGCACAGATACGCAGTATTTT.

This clone turned up a few times. The rearrangement links TRBV7-9 to TRBJ1-4; 7 bases align to TRBD1. The V segment lost 7 bases and the J segment 10 bases; nucleotides outside the gene matches: 15. The length of the CDR3 is 15 residues. Germline lookup yields CDR1 SEHNR and CDR2 FQNEAQ (reference sequence). CDR3 in DNA: TGTGCCAGCACCCCAGGGGGGCCTTCCGGGGGAAAACTGTTTTTT. As protein: CASTPGGPSGGKLFF.

The chain employs TRBV7-9 and TRBJ1-1; D is possibly TRBD1 (6 bases). Deletions cut 5 bases from V and 1 base from J, with 23 bases between. Germline V gene sequence: CDR1 SEHNR, CDR2 FQNEAQ (reference sequence). This CDR3 region has 18 residues. The CDR3 nucleotides read TGTGCCAGCAGCACGCGAACCGGGACACCTAACGGGAACACTGAAGCTTTCTTT. Translation: CASSTRTGTPNGNTEAFF.

The chain couples TRBV18 to TRBJ2-7; 8 bases are a match to TRBD1. The trim removed 4 bases at V and 2 bases at J, leaving 4 bases unmatched. From germline, CDR1 is KGHSH and CDR2 LQKENI. CDR3 length: 14 amino acids. The CDR3 is CASSRGQETYEQYF. DNA of the CDR3: TGTGCCAGCTCACGGGGACAGGAAACCTACGAGCAGTACTTC.

The chain employs TRBV6-5 and TRBJ2-1, with D possibly called TRBD1 or TRBD2 (5 bases each). The CDR3 sequence is 12 residues long. Germline-derived CDR1 and CDR2 are MNHEY and SVGAGI. V was pared by 6 bases and J by 9 bases, with 12 bases between. CDR3 nucleotides: TGTGCCAGCAGCCTACTAGGGGCTGAGCAGTTCTTC. As protein: CASSLLGAEQFF.

In its sample, this clone was seen once. This chain joins TRBV9 and TRBJ2-7; TRBD2 aligns across 7 bases. The germline V gene has CDR1 SGDLS and CDR2 YYNGEE. V lost 4 bases, J lost 0 bases, and 10 bases stayed unmatched. CDR3 size: 16 residues. In nucleotides, the CDR3 is TGTGCCAGCAGCCCCCGAGCTACTAGCGACTCCTACGAGCAGTACTTC. Translating gives CASSPRATSDSYEQYF.

This clone was picked up one time. The genes are TRBV11-2 and TRBJ1-5; D gene uncertain. The V gene's germline CDR1 is SGHAT and CDR2 FQNNGV. V gave up 1 base and J gave up 4 bases, with 8 bases separating them. CDR3 length: 14 residues. The CDR3 loop reads CASSLGVDNQPQHF. For the CDR3, the DNA is TGTGCCAGCAGCTTAGGTGTCGATAATCAGCCCCAGCATTTT.

This chain uses TRBV18 with TRBJ2-7; the D gene is possibly TRBD1 (6 bases). The CDR3 is 16 residues long. Trimming took 3 bases from V and 1 from J, leaving 16 bases between them. Germline V gene lookup returns CDR1 KGHSH and CDR2 LQKENI. This CDR3 reads CASSPLTGIQSYEQYF. DNA of the CDR3: TGTGCCAGCTCACCTCTAACAGGGATTCAGTCCTACGAGCAGTACTTC.

The chain combines TRBV19 with TRBJ2-5; 9 nucleotides align to TRBD1. There are 14 residues in the CDR3. The J segment lost 6 bases and the V segment lost 6 bases, leaving 8 bases of the junction unmatched. Germline values: CDR1 LNHDA, CDR2 SQIVND (reference sequence). Here the CDR3 DNA reads TGTGCCAGTAGGGCGGGACAGGGTATCAAGACCCAGTACTTC. Protein sequence: CASRAGQGIKTQYF.

The chain links TRBV14 to TRBJ1-4; D may be TRBD1 (5 bases). V lost 3 bases to trimming and J lost 5 bases, with 16 bases between them. The CDR3 has 16 amino acids. Germline V lookup: CDR1 SGHDN, CDR2 FVKESK. The CDR3 reads CASSHNTLGGNEKLFF. CDR3 DNA: TGTGCCAGCAGCCATAACACTCTGGGGGGGAATGAAAAACTGTTTTTT.

V gene TRBV5-1 combines with J gene TRBJ1-4, with 7 nucleotides matching TRBD1. This CDR3 has 15 amino acids. Trimming cost V 2 bases and J 3 bases; bases outside gene matches: 4. The germline V gene encodes CDR1 SGHRS and CDR2 YFSETQ. CDR3 in DNA: TGCGCCAGCAGCTTAGGGGGCGCCTCTAATGAAAAACTGTTTTTT. Protein: CASSLGGASNEKLFF. Full variable domain (rest looked up from reference TRBV5-1 and TRBJ1-4): KAGVTQTPRYLIKTRGQQVTLSCSPISGHRSVSWYQQTPGQGLQFLFEYFSETQRNKGNFPGRFSGRQFSNSRSEMNVSTLELGDSALYLCASSLGGASNEKLFFGSGTQLSVL.